The TCR beta chain under discussion was sequenced for a study of CD8 T cells in Susac syndrome. The ends were cut back, 0 bases at V and 0 bases at J, with 14 bases in the middle. The germline V gene encodes CDR1 KGHDR and CDR2 SFDVKD. This CDR3 is built from 18 residues. RNA totalling roughly 0.5 to 1 ug underwent reverse transcription with random hexamers. With immunoSEQ multiplex PCR, TCR beta CDR3 was amplified across 54 Vbeta and 13 Jbeta. TCRdb passed the immunoSEQ multiplex PCR reads through MiXCR, listing each CDR3 protein once. This sample yields 200,000 or so distinct CDR3 sequences, of which 90% to 97% are seen a single time; approximately 0.09% belongs to the top ten.

The receptor was derived from a human donor with multiple sclerosis. Sequencing was carried out using CD4+ T cells from PBMCs. This chain joins TRBV24-1 and TRBJ1-5; the D is unclear. This CDR3 reads CATSDLQRQEGSNQPQHF. The CDR3 DNA reads as TGTGCCACCAGTGATTTGCAGCGGCAGGAGGGTAGCAATCAGCCCCAGCATTTT.